This TCR beta chain was obtained from a study of cytotoxic CD8 clonotypes in ibrutinib-treated CLL. Profiling relied on immunoSEQ multiplex PCR, and the TCRdb table lists in-frame clones only, not all of them. The table includes roughly 97,000 clones, more than 75% detected once. V shed 6 bases and J 4 bases; nucleotides not matched to a gene: 8. CDR1 and CDR2 from the germline V gene are MNHEY and SMNVEV (reference sequence). The CDR3 has 14 residues. V gene TRBV27 combines with J gene TRBJ2-7, with 8 bases aligning to TRBD2. Sequencing was performed on PBMCs, taken after 12 months of ibrutinib treatment. The receptor was derived from a human donor with chronic lymphocytic leukemia. The CDR3 spells CASSPPGGAYEQYF. The CDR3 DNA follows: TGTGCCAGCAGCCCACCCGGGGGGGCTTACGAGCAGTACTTC.